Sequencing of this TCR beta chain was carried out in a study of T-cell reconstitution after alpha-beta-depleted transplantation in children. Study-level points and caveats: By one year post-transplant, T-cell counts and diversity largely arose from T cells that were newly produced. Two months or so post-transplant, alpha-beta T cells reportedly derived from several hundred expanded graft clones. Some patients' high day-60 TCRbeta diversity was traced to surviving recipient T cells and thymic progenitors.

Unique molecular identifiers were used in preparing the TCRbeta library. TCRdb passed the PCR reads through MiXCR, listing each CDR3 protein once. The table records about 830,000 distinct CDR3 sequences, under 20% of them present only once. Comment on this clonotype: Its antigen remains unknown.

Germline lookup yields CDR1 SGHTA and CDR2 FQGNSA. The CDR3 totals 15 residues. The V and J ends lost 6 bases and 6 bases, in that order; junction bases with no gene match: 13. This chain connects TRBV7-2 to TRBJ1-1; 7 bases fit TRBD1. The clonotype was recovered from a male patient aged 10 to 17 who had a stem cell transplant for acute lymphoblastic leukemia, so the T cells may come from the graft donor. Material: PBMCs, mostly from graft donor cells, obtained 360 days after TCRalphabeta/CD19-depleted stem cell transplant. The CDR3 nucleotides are TGTGCCAGCAGGCCGCTTCCGACAGGGACCGCTGAAGCTTTCTTT. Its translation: CASRPLPTGTAEAFF.